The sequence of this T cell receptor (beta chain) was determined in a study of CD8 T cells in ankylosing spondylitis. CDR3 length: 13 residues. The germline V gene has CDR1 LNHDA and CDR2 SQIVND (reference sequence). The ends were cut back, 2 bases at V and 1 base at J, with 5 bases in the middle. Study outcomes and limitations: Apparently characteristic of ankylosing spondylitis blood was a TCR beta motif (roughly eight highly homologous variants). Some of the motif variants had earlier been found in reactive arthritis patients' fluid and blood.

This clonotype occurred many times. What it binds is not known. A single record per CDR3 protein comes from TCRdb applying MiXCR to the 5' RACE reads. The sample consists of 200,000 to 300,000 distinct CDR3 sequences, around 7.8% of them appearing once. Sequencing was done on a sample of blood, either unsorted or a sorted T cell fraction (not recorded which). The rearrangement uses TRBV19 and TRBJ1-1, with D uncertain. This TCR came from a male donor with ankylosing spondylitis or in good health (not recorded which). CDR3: CASSIWGNTEAFF. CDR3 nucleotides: TGTGCCAGTAGTATATGGGGGAACACTGAAGCTTTCTTT.